The entry that follows covers one T cell receptor (beta chain) sequence. Its target is not known. Sequenced material consisted of expressed TCRB transcripts (all of the isolated RNA was reverse transcribed). Sequenced by immunoSEQ multiplex PCR; TCRdb stores in-frame clones only, minus some. In the table there are 860,000 or so clones, under 20% of which are singletons. This CDR3 contains 16 residues. Germline CDR1 reads SNHLY; CDR2 reads FYNNEI. J gave up 0 bases and V 6 bases, and 9 bases lay outside the gene matches. This entry comes from a study of beta chain features in type 1 diabetes. Whole-study findings and limits: Diminished insertions and augmented deletions at VDJ junctions characterized type 1 diabetes patients.

A sort by CD45RO/CCR7/CD25/CD127/CD95/CD27 yielded CD4+ naive, central memory, regulatory and stem cell-like memory cells. Once sorted, every population was more than 95% pure. The V call is TRBV2, the J call TRBJ2-3; TRBD1 aligns across 7 bases. The sequenced material came from naive CD4+ T cells from blood. The clonotype comes from a woman aged 18-29 years in good health. CDR3 DNA: TGTGCCAGCAGACACAGCCTGACAGGGAGCACAGATACGCAGTATTTT. This gives the protein CASRHSLTGSTDTQYF.